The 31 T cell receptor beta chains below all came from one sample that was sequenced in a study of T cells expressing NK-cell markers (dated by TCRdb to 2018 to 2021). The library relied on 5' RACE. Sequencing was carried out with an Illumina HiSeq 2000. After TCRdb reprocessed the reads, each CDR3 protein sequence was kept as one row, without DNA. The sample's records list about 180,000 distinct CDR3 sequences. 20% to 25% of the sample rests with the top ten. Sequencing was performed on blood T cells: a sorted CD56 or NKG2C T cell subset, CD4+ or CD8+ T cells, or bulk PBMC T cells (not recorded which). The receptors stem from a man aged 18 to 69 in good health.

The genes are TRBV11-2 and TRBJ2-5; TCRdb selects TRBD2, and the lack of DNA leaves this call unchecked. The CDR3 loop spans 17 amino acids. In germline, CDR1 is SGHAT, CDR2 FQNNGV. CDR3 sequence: CASSLVFRGGAQETQYF.

CDR3 residues: CASSPGVVGNTIYF. V and J are TRBV27 and TRBJ1-3; TCRdb's D call, TRBD1, is unchecked because there is no DNA. The CDR3 spans 14 residues. The germline gives CDR1 MNHEY, CDR2 SMNVEV (reference sequence).

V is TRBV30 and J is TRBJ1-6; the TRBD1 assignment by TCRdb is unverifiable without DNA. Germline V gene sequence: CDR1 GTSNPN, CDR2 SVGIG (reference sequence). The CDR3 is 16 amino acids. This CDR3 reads CAWDGTPSSYNSPLHF.

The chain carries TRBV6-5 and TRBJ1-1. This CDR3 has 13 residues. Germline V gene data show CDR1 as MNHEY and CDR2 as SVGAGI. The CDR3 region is CASSYERGTEAFF.

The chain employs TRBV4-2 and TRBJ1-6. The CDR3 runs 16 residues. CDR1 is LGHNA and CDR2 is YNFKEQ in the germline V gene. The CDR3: CASSQASAGLGSPLHF.

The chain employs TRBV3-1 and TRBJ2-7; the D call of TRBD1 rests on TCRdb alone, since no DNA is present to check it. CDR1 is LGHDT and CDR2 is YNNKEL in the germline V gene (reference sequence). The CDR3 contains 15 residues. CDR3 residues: CASSQVVTGWDEQYF.

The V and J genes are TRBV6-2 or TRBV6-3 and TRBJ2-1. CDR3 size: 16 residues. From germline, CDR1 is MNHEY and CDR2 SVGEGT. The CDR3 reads CASNDIGGASYNEQFF.

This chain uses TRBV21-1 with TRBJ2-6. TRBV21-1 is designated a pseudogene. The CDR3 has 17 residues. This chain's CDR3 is CASSKGKLSSGANVLTF.

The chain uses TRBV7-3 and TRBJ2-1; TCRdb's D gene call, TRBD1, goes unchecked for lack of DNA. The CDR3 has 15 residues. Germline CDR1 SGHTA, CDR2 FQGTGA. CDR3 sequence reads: CASAQTGGVRDEQFF.

This CDR3 reads CASSPRDRNQPQHF. This chain connects TRBV5-8 to TRBJ1-5; TCRdb selects TRBD1, and the lack of DNA leaves this call unchecked. CDR3 size: 14 residues. Germline-derived CDR1 and CDR2 are SGHTS and YDEGEE.

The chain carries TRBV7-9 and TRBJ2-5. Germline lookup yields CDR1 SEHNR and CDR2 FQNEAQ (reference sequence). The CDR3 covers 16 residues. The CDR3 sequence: CASSIGPLSFEETQYF.

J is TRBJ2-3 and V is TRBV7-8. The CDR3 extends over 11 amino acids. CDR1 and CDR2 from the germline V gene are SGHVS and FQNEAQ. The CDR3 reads CASRGDTSQYF.

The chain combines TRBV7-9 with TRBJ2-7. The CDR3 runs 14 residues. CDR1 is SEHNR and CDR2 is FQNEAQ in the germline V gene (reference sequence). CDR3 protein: CASSSTRTGYEQYF.

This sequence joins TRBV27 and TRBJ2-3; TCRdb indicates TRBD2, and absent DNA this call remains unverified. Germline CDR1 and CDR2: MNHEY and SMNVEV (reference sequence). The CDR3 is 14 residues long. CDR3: CASSWTSGGDTQYF.

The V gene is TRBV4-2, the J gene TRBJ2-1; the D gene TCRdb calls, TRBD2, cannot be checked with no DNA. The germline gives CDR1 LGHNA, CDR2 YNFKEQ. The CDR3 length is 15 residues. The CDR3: CASSLLLGGGNEQFF.

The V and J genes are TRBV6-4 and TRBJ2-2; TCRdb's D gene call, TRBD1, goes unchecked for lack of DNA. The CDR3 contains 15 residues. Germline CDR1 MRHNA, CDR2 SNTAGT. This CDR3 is CASSEDPDRPGELFF.

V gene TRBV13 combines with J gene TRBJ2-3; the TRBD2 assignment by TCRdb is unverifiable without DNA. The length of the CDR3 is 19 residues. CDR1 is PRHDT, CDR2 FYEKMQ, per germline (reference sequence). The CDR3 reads CASSPRGLAGVNLTDTQYF. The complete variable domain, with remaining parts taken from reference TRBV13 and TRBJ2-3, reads AAGVIQSPRHLIKEKRETATLKCYPIPRHDTVYWYQQGPGQDPQFLISFYEKMQSDKGSIPDRFSAQQFSDYHSELNMSSLELGDSALYFCASSPRGLAGVNLTDTQYFGPGTRLTVL.

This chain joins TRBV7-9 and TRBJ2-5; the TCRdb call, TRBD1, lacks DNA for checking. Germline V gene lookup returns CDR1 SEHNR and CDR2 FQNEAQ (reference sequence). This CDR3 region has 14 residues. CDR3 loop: CASSFTAGQETQYF.

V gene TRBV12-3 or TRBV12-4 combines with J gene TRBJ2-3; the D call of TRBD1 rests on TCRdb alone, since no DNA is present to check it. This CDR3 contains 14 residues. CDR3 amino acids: CASSLAGTTDTQYF.

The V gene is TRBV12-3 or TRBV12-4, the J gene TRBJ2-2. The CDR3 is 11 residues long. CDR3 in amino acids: CASRDTGELFF.

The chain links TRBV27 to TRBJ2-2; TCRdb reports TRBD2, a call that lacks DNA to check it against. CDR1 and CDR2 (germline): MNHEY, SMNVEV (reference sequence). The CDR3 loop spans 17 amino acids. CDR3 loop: CASSPRAYTNTGELFFF.

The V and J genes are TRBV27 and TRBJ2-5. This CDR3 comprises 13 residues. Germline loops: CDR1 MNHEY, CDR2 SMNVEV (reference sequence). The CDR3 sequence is CASSYYNQETQYF.

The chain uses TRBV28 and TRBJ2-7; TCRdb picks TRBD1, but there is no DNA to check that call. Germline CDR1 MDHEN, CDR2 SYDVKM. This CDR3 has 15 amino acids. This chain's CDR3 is CASSSETGWKYEQYF.

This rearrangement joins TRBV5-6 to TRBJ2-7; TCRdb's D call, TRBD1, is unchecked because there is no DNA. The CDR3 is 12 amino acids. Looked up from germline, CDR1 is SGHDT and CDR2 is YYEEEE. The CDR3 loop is CASSRGDYEQYF.

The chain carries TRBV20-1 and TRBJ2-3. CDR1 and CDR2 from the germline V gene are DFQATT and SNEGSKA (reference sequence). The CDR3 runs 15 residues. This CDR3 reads CSAEPTYSSTDTQYF.

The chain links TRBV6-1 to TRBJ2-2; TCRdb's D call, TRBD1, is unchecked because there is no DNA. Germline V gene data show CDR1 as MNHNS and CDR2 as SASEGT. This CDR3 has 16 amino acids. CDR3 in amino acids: CASSGRPGGGTGELFF.

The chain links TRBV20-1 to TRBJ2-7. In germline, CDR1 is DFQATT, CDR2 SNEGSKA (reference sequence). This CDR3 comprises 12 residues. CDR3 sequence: CSARDIVGEQYF.

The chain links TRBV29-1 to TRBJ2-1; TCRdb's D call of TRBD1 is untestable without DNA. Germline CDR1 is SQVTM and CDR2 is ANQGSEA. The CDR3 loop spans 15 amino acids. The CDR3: CSVEDGRLGNNEQFF.

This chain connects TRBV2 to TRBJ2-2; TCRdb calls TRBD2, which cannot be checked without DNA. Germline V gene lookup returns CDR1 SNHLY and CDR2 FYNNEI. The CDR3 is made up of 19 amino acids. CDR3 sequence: CASSEMGTSGGKNTGELFF.

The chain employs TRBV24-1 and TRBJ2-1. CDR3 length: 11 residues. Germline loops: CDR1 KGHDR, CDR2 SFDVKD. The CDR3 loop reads CATSDSTEQFF.

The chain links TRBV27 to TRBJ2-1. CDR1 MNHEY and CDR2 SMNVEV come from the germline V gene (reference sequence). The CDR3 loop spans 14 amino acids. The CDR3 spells CASSPVLRYNEQFF.